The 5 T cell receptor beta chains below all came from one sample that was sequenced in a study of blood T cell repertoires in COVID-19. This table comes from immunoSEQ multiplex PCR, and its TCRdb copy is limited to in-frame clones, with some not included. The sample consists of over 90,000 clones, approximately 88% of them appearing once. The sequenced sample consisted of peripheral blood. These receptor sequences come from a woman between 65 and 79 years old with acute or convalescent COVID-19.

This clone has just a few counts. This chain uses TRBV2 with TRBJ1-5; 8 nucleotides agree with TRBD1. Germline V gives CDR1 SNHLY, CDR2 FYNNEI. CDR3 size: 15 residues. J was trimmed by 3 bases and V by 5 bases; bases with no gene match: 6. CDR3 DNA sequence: TGTGCCAGCAGTTCCCAGACAGGGGCCAATCAGCCCCAGCATTTT. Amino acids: CASSSQTGANQPQHF.

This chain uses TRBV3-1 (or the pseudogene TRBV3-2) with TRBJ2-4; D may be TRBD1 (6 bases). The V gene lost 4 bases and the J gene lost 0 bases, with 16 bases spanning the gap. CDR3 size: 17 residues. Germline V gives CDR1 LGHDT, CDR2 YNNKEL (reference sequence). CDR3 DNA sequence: TGTGCCAGCAGCCCCTCAGGGGCAGCGCAAGCCAAAAACATTCAGTACTTC. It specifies CASSPSGAAQAKNIQYF.

CDR3 region: CAGHGTLNTGELFF. CDR3 DNA: TGTGCCGGTCACGGGACACTCAACACCGGGGAGCTGTTTTTT. The chain combines TRBV6-5 with TRBJ2-2, with D possibly matching TRBD1 (6 bases). Looked up from germline, CDR1 is MNHEY and CDR2 is SVGAGI. The CDR3 is 14 amino acids. Trimming took off 11 bases at V and 2 bases at J, with 15 bases between the two ends.

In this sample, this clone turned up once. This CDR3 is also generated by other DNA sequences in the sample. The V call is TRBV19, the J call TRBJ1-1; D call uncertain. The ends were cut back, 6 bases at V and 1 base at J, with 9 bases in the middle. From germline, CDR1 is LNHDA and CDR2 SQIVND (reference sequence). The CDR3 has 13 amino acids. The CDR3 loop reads CASRSTGNTEAFF. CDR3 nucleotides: TGTGCCAGTAGGTCGACGGGGAACACTGAAGCTTTCTTT.

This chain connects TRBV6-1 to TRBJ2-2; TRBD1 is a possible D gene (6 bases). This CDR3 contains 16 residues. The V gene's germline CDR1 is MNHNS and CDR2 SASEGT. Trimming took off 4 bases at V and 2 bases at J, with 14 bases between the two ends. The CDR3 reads CASSVQTGGNTGELFF. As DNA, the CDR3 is TGTGCCAGCAGTGTACAGACAGGAGGCAACACCGGGGAGCTGTTTTTT.